The 17 T cell receptor beta chains in this list originate from one sample, sequenced in a study of response to subunit inactivated influenza vaccine (dated by TCRdb to the late 2010s). To prepare the library, RT-PCR was applied. The reads were generated on an Illumina HiSeq 2500. TCRdb applied fastp at Q25 and MiXCR to the public reads, then kept only in-frame beta chains. Each record represents a unique CDR3 protein, reported with the most common genes and DNA among its rows. This sample comprises a few hundred thousand distinct CDR3 sequences, less than 15% of them detected only once. 11% of the sample goes to the ten largest clones. The sample in question was PBMCs from blood, obtained approximately 13 days after vaccination. The receptors stem from a man aged 50 to 59 who received an inactivated influenza vaccine. Donor details come from another sample of the same person, matched by shared clones.

This clonotype was seen at least ten times. The chain is built from TRBV7-9 and TRBJ1-1; D remains ambiguous. This CDR3 has 13 residues. Germline CDR1 and CDR2: SEHNR and FQNEAQ (reference sequence). Trimming took 1 base from V and 2 from J, leaving 5 bases between them. CDR3 region: CASSLEANTEAFF. The CDR3 DNA is TGTGCCAGCAGCTTAGAGGCAAACACTGAAGCTTTCTTT.

This clonotype has more than one count but fewer than ten. The rearrangement joins TRBV12-3 or TRBV12-4 to TRBJ2-1; D unresolved. This CDR3 spans 12 amino acids. V gave up 5 bases and J gave up 6 bases, with 8 bases separating them. The DNA of the CDR3 is TGTGCCAGCAGTATCGGCATCAATGAGCAGTTCTTC. Translation gives CASSIGINEQFF.

The V and J genes are TRBV6-2 or TRBV6-3 and TRBJ1-1; D is undetermined. The V end was cut by 5 bases, the J end by 0 bases, with 7 bases between. The CDR3 covers 13 residues. Germline V gene lookup returns CDR1 MNHEY and CDR2 SVGEGT. CDR3 in DNA: TGTGCCAGCAGTCGAGTTTTGAACACTGAAGCTTTCTTT. Protein sequence: CASSRVLNTEAFF.

A few counts support this clonotype. The chain employs TRBV12-3 or TRBV12-4 and TRBJ2-5; 7 bases line up with TRBD1. J gave up 5 bases and V 6 bases, and 6 bases lay outside the gene matches. This CDR3 comprises 13 residues. The CDR3 nucleotides read TGTGCCAGCAGCGACAGGGCGGGTGAGACCCAGTACTTC. It translates to CASSDRAGETQYF.

The chain uses TRBV6-1 and TRBJ2-3; the match to TRBD2 covers 8 bases. Germline V lookup: CDR1 MNHNS, CDR2 SASEGT. V lost 6 bases and J lost 6; bases outside the gene matches: 11. The CDR3 runs to 15 residues. The CDR3 DNA sequence: TGTGCCAGCAGGACTCCAGCGGGGGTTTCGGATACGCAGTATTTT. It translates to CASRTPAGVSDTQYF.

The rearrangement uses TRBV20-1 and TRBJ2-7; 7 bases align to TRBD2. This CDR3 region has 15 residues. Germline lookup yields CDR1 DFQATT and CDR2 SNEGSKA (reference sequence). V lost 6 bases to trimming and J lost 7 bases; unmatched junction nucleotides: 18. This chain's CDR3 is CSATPPTGGFQEQYF. CDR3 sequence (DNA): TGCAGTGCCACACCCCCTACGGGGGGATTTCAAGAGCAGTACTTC.

This clonotype appeared a few times. The CDR3 is CASSDSGTRVYEQYF. The DNA of the CDR3 is TGTGCCAGCAGTGATTCCGGGACTAGAGTCTACGAGCAGTACTTC. This chain links TRBV25-1 with TRBJ2-7; 8 bases are shared with TRBD2. Germline-derived CDR1 and CDR2 are MGHDK and SYGVNS. This CDR3 spans 15 amino acids. Trimming cost V 3 bases and J 3 bases; bases outside gene matches: 7.

V usage is TRBV20-1 and J usage is TRBJ2-1; 9 bases agree with TRBD2. Losses at the gene ends were 3 bases for V and 0 bases for J; bases not matched to a gene: 9. The CDR3 has 17 residues. Germline values: CDR1 DFQATT, CDR2 SNEGSKA (reference sequence). This chain's CDR3 is CSARLLAGLSSYNEQFF. CDR3 DNA sequence: TGCAGTGCTAGGTTACTAGCGGGCCTTAGCTCCTACAATGAGCAGTTCTTC.

V usage is TRBV9 and J usage is TRBJ2-5; 9 bases agree with TRBD2. Trimming at V came to 0 bases and at J to 5 bases, leaving 8 bases not matched to a gene. The length of the CDR3 is 16 residues. Germline V gene data show CDR1 as SGDLS and CDR2 as YYNGEE. As DNA, the CDR3 is TGTGCCAGCAGCGTAGGGTATGCGGGGGGGAGGGAGACCCAGTACTTC. This gives the protein CASSVGYAGGRETQYF. Based on the CDR3 plus reference TRBV9 and TRBJ2-5, the full variable domain is DSGVTQTPKHLITATGQRVTLRCSPRSGDLSVYWYQQSLDQGLQFLIQYYNGEERAKGNILERFSAQQFPDLHSELNLSSLELGDSALYFCASSVGYAGGRETQYFGPGTRLLVL.

This clonotype was seen only a few times. V gene TRBV4-1 combines with J gene TRBJ2-1; D is ambiguous. The germline CDR1 and CDR2 sequences are MGHRA and YSYEKL. The CDR3 sequence is 11 residues long. The V gene lost 3 bases and the J gene lost 5 bases, with 2 bases spanning the gap. The DNA of the CDR3 is TGCGCCAGCAGCCAGCACAATGAGCAGTTCTTC. Translation: CASSQHNEQFF.

In its sample, this clonotype was seen a few times. The genes are TRBV10-3 and TRBJ2-7; the match to TRBD2 covers 9 bases. This CDR3 is built from 17 residues. The V gene end was trimmed by 4 bases and the J gene end by 1 base; junction bases not matched to a gene: 11. Looked up from germline, CDR1 is ENHRY and CDR2 is SYGVKD. The CDR3 loop is CAISAASGKTVSYEQYF. The CDR3 coding sequence is TGTGCCATCAGTGCAGCTAGCGGGAAAACCGTATCCTACGAGCAGTACTTC.

This clonotype occurred a few times. CDR3: CASSHGPSTEYSPLHF. In nucleotides, the CDR3 is TGTGCCAGCAGCCACGGGCCCTCTACCGAATATTCACCCCTCCACTTT. The chain combines TRBV5-5 with TRBJ1-6; D is unresolved. With 4 bases removed from V and 8 bases from J, the gap between germline ends came to 19 bases. CDR3 length: 16 residues. Germline loops: CDR1 SGHKS, CDR2 YYEKEE (reference sequence).

This clonotype showed up just a few times. The rearrangement uses TRBV10-2 and TRBJ1-4; TRBD1 might be the D (6 bases). Between the trimmed V and J ends, which lost 7 bases and 7 bases, there was a span of 16 bases. This CDR3 comprises 14 residues. Germline V CDR1 and CDR2: WSHSY, SAAADI. The CDR3 spells CASNLGGFGEKLFF. CDR3 nucleotides: TGCGCCAGCAACTTAGGGGGGTTCGGTGAAAAACTGTTTTTT.

This chain uses TRBV29-1 with TRBJ2-2, with D perhaps matching TRBD2 (5 bases). The CDR3 runs to 13 residues. Between the trimmed V and J ends, which lost 7 bases and 7 bases, there was a span of 16 bases. The germline gives CDR1 SQVTM, CDR2 ANQGSEA. CDR3 region: CSAGRGSGGELFF. Here the CDR3 DNA reads TGCAGCGCTGGCAGAGGGTCGGGCGGGGAGCTGTTTTTT.

This clonotype was seen many times. The V and J genes are TRBV20-1 and TRBJ1-1; D possibly corresponds to TRBD1 (6 bases). Trimming removed 5 bases at V and 1 base at J, with 20 bases between. The CDR3 contains 16 residues. From germline, CDR1 is DFQATT and CDR2 SNEGSKA (reference sequence). DNA for the CDR3: TGCAGTGCTCCCCCAGCGCCAGGGGCGGCGAACACTGAAGCTTTCTTT. Amino acid sequence: CSAPPAPGAANTEAFF.

The V and J genes are TRBV2 and TRBJ2-1, with TRBD2 identical over 11 bases. Germline V gene lookup returns CDR1 SNHLY and CDR2 FYNNEI. After removal of 6 bases from V and 0 bases from J, the junction contained 7 bases not matched to a gene. The CDR3 is 17 amino acids. The CDR3 DNA follows: TGTGCCAGCAGGACTAGCGGGGCTACGAGCTCCTACAATGAGCAGTTCTTC. This encodes CASRTSGATSSYNEQFF.

The chain joins TRBV7-8 to TRBJ2-5; 9 bases align to TRBD1. The J segment lost 5 bases and the V segment lost 1 base, leaving 11 bases of the junction unmatched. CDR1 and CDR2 from the germline V gene are SGHVS and FQNEAQ. There are 17 residues in the CDR3. The CDR3 DNA sequence: TGTGCCAGCAGCTTAGAGTTTCCGGGACAGGGATGGGAGACCCAGTACTTC. Translation: CASSLEFPGQGWETQYF.